The rows below give T cell receptor beta chains drawn from one sample of a study of radiotherapy plus CTLA-4 blockade in lung cancer. Generated by immunoSEQ multiplex PCR, the TCRdb table keeps only in-frame clones and is missing some. The table shows about 44,000 clones, with approximately 80% occurring only once. This material consisted of peripheral blood, taken from a patient treated with radiotherapy plus ipilimumab. Receptors originate from a human donor with non-small cell lung cancer whose response to radiotherapy plus ipilimumab could not be evaluated. Both conserved end residues are part of each CDR3. D genes are given only for firm matches. Clone size is shown for a subset of rows, as once, few, many or a class of expanded clone.

>TRBD1|TRBJ2-6|TRBV7-9|few
CASSLGTGGSGANVLTF
TGTGCCAGCAGCTTAGGGACAGGGGGGTCTGGGGCCAACGTCCTGACTTTC
>.|TRBJ1-6|TRBV18|.
CASSPLGEVNSPLHF
TGTGCCAGCTCACCACTCGGGGAGGTCAATTCACCCCTCCACTTT
>.|TRBJ1-1|TRBV30|.
CAWSPTAPNTEAFF
TGTGCCTGGAGCCCGACAGCCCCTAACACTGAAGCTTTCTTT
>TRBD2|TRBJ2-3|TRBV2|few
CASSPTSGGARTDTQYF
TGTGCCAGCAGCCCCACTAGCGGGGGGGCCCGCACAGATACGCAGTATTTT
>TRBD2|TRBJ2-2|TRBV11-3|.
CASSSSGGTYTGELFF
TGTGCCAGCAGCTCTAGCGGGGGGACCTACACCGGGGAGCTGTTTTTT
>TRBD1|TRBJ1-2|TRBV4-3|.
CASSQDQGARYGYTF
TGCGCCAGCAGCCAAGATCAGGGGGCGAGGTATGGCTACACCTTC
>.|TRBJ1-1|TRBV27|.
CASRDLRATEAFF
TGTGCCAGCAGAGACCTCAGGGCCACTGAAGCTTTCTTT
>TRBD2|TRBJ2-3|TRBV14|.
CASSLTSGNTDTQYF
TGTGCCAGCAGCCTGACTAGCGGGAACACAGATACGCAGTATTTT
>.|TRBJ1-4|TRBV27|.
CASSLWGGRANEKLFF
TGTGCCAGCAGTTTATGGGGGGGTAGGGCTAATGAAAAACTGTTTTTT
>.|TRBJ1-1|TRBV27|once
CASSLGGLAEAFF
TGTGCCAGCAGTTTAGGAGGGCTCGCTGAAGCTTTCTTT
>TRBD2|TRBJ2-3|TRBV4-1|.
CASSPGLASDTQYF
TGCGCCAGCAGCCCGGGACTAGCATCGGATACGCAGTATTTT
>.|TRBJ2-7|TRBV30|few
CAWSGLRMSRQQYF
TGTGCCTGGAGTGGACTTAGAATGAGTCGGCAGCAGTACTTC
>TRBD1|TRBJ1-3|TRBV11-2|.
CASSLMAQGAGNTIYF
TGTGCCAGCAGCTTAATGGCACAGGGGGCTGGAAACACCATATATTTT
>.|TRBJ2-3|TRBV7-3|.
CASSPHQWSTDTQYF
TGTGCCAGCAGCCCACACCAGTGGAGCACAGATACGCAGTATTTT
>TRBD2|TRBJ2-3|TRBV4-1|.
CASSQDWEGLTDTQYF
TGCGCCAGCAGCCAAGATTGGGAGGGGTTGACAGATACGCAGTATTTT
>TRBD1|TRBJ2-2|TRBV7-2|.
CASSRDRGTGELFF
TGTGCCAGCAGCCGGGACAGGGGCACCGGGGAGCTGTTTTTT
>.|TRBJ1-1|TRBV10-3|.
CAISESRGNTEAFF
TGTGCCATCAGTGAGTCCCGGGGGAACACTGAAGCTTTCTTT
>.|TRBJ2-4|TRBV13|.
CASRPAGTAKNIQYF
TGTGCCAGCAGACCCGCGGGGACGGCCAAAAACATTCAGTACTTC
>.|TRBJ2-5|TRBV11-1|few
CASSFSQQETQYF
TGTGCCAGCAGCTTTTCACAACAAGAGACCCAGTACTTC
>TRBD1|TRBJ1-6|TRBV2|.
CASSESGTVNSPLHF
TGTGCCAGCAGTGAAAGTGGGACAGTTAATTCCCCCCTCCACTTT
>TRBD1|TRBJ1-5|TRBV7-2|.
CASSPGTAGPQHF
TGTGCCAGCAGCCCGGGGACAGCAGGGCCCCAGCATTTT
>TRBD2|TRBJ2-1|TRBV6-5|few
CASSSSGNSYNEQFF
TGTGCCAGCAGCTCAAGCGGGAACTCCTACAATGAGCAGTTCTTC
>.|TRBJ1-6|TRBV28|.
CASSLLGQNYNSPLHF
TGTGCCAGCAGTTTATTGGGCCAGAACTATAATTCACCCCTCCACTTT
>TRBD1|TRBJ2-1|TRBV6-4|few
CASSDYGTGVATPQFF
TGTGCCAGCAGTGACTATGGGACAGGGGTCGCTACTCCGCAGTTCTTC
>TRBD2|TRBJ2-5|TRBV4-3|.
CASSQDLAGGPETQYF
TGCGCCAGCAGCCAAGATCTCGCGGGAGGGCCGGAGACCCAGTACTTC
>TRBD1|TRBJ1-5|TRBV6-5|.
CASSRTGSTNQPQHF
TGTGCCAGCAGTCGGACAGGGAGCACTAATCAGCCCCAGCATTTT
>TRBD1|TRBJ1-5|TRBV19|.
CASSLTGTVSNQPQHF
TGTGCCAGTAGTCTGACTGGGACAGTTAGCAATCAGCCCCAGCATTTT
>TRBD1|TRBJ2-1|TRBV27|.
CASSGQGAKYEQFF
TGTGCCAGCAGTGGCCAGGGGGCGAAATATGAGCAGTTCTTC
>.|TRBJ2-7|TRBV11-2|.
CASSFQATYEQYF
TGTGCCAGCAGCTTCCAGGCGACCTACGAGCAGTACTTC
>.|TRBJ1-2|TRBV20-1|.
CSASQVYGYTF
TGCAGTGCTAGCCAGGTCTATGGCTACACCTTC
>.|TRBJ2-5|TRBV2|.
CASVSEYQETQYF
TGTGCCAGCGTGAGCGAGTACCAAGAGACCCAGTACTTC
>.|TRBJ1-4|TRBV7-9|.
CASSQQYMANEKLFF
TGTGCCAGCAGCCAACAGTATATGGCTAATGAAAAACTGTTTTTT
>TRBD2|TRBJ2-1|TRBV27|.
CASKVGRAGNNEQFF
TGTGCCAGCAAAGTCGGGAGGGCAGGAAACAATGAGCAGTTCTTC
>.|TRBJ2-7|TRBV15|.
CATSRGHPYEQYF
TGTGCCACCAGCAGAGGGCACCCCTACGAGCAGTACTTC
>TRBD2|TRBJ2-7|TRBV7-3|.
CASSLNPSGRYEQYF
TGTGCCAGCAGCTTAAATCCTAGCGGGAGATACGAGCAGTACTTC
>TRBD1|TRBJ2-2|TRBV4-2|once
CASSQELGQGVTGELFF
TGTGCCAGCAGCCAAGAGCTTGGACAGGGGGTCACCGGGGAGCTGTTTTTT
>TRBD1|TRBJ2-4|TRBV11-2|.
CASSFTGGNIQYF
TGTGCCAGCAGCTTCACAGGGGGGAACATTCAGTACTTC
>.|TRBJ2-5|TRBV2|once
CASSATLSGQETQYF
TGTGCCAGCAGTGCCACCCTTTCCGGCCAAGAGACCCAGTACTTC
>.|TRBJ2-7|TRBV21-1|.
CASSPLPHEQYF
TGTGCCAGCAGCCCCCTCCCCCACGAGCAGTACTTC
>TRBD2|TRBJ2-1|TRBV18|.
CASGWTSGRVNEQFF
TGTGCCAGCGGTTGGACTAGCGGGAGGGTAAATGAGCAGTTCTTC
>.|TRBJ1-2|TRBV15|.
CATSSGGPGYGYTF
TGTGCCACCAGCAGCGGGGGTCCGGGTTATGGCTACACCTTC
>TRBD1|TRBJ2-7|TRBV27|.
CASSSGQGWNEQYF
TGTGCCAGCAGTTCTGGACAGGGATGGAACGAGCAGTACTTC
>TRBD2|TRBJ2-5|TRBV4-3|.
CASSQGLAVQETQYF
TGCGCCAGCAGCCAAGGACTAGCGGTTCAAGAGACCCAGTACTTC
>TRBD1|TRBJ2-7|TRBV5-1|once
CASSLDGQGAVGQYF
TGCGCCAGCAGCTTGGACGGACAGGGGGCTGTTGGGCAGTACTTC
>.|TRBJ2-1|TRBV30|.
CAWSRLLPGDEQFF
TGTGCCTGGAGCCGACTACTCCCAGGGGATGAGCAGTTCTTC
>.|TRBJ1-6|TRBV5-5|.
CASSVGGGISPLHF
TGTGCCAGCAGCGTGGGCGGGGGTATTTCGCCCCTCCACTTT
>TRBD2|TRBJ2-3|TRBV5-4|.
CASSDQGGGVTDTQYF
TGTGCCAGCAGCGACCAGGGCGGGGGGGTCACAGATACGCAGTATTTT
>.|TRBJ1-2|TRBV28|once
CASLAGTVYGYTF
TGTGCCAGCCTAGCGGGCACAGTCTATGGCTACACCTTC
>.|TRBJ1-3|TRBV28|.
CASSGQMPHTIYF
TGTGCCAGCAGTGGACAGATGCCCCACACCATATATTTT
>.|TRBJ2-7|TRBV28|.
CAINSGGGVYEQYF
TGTGCCATCAACAGCGGAGGCGGAGTCTACGAGCAGTACTTC
>TRBD1|TRBJ2-7|TRBV10-1|.
CASRTGDNPLYEQYF
TGCGCCAGCAGGACAGGGGATAATCCCCTATACGAGCAGTACTTC
>.|TRBJ1-4|TRBV4-3|.
CASSPRWSVATNEKLFF
TGCGCCAGCAGCCCGCGCTGGTCCGTTGCAACTAATGAAAAACTGTTTTTT
>.|TRBJ2-4|TRBV6-5|few
CASRNRVKNIQYF
TGTGCCAGCAGAAACAGGGTCAAAAACATTCAGTACTTC
>.|TRBJ2-7|TRBV6-1|.
CASSEAGQGYEQYF
TGTGCCAGCAGTGAAGCGGGACAAGGCTACGAGCAGTACTTC
>.|TRBJ1-4|TRBV5-4|few
CASSFLGGSKLFF
TGTGCCAGCAGCTTTTTGGGAGGTTCGAAACTGTTTTTT
>TRBD2|TRBJ2-5|TRBV7-2|.
CASSRGLAGDVETQYF
TGTGCCAGCAGCCGTGGACTAGCGGGAGATGTGGAGACCCAGTACTTC
>.|TRBJ1-4|TRBV5-5|.
CASSSQGFGEKLFF
TGTGCCAGCAGCTCGCAGGGATTCGGTGAAAAACTGTTTTTT
>TRBD1|TRBJ2-7|TRBV7-2|.
CASSLDRGHEQYF
TGTGCCAGCAGCTTAGACAGGGGGCACGAGCAGTACTTC
>.|TRBJ2-3|TRBV5-1|.
CASSLGPAGNTDTQYF
TGCGCCAGCAGCTTGGGGCCGGCAGGGAACACAGATACGCAGTATTTT
>TRBD1|TRBJ2-5|TRBV19|.
CASSNSRTGAETQYF
TGTGCCAGTAGTAATTCGAGGACAGGTGCAGAGACCCAGTACTTC